These 25 T cell receptor beta chains were sequenced from one sample in a study of blood T cell repertoires in COVID-19 (dated by TCRdb to the early 2020s). Library construction relied on the immunoSEQ multiplex PCR assay. Sourced from immuneACCESS, this table was stored by TCRdb with only in-frame sequences that have V and J called. A share of the clones is absent; for the studies checked, an unresolved V gene accounts for under half, and the remainder has no known explanation. The sample table shows 72,000 or so clones, and more than 70% are seen once. The top ten hold roughly 32% of the sample. Sequencing input: peripheral blood. The receptors were gathered from a woman older than 75 with active or convalescent COVID-19.

J is TRBJ2-5 and V is TRBV18; D is perhaps TRBD1 (5 bases). The CDR3 is 15 amino acids. V was trimmed by 1 base and J by 5 bases, leaving 14 bases between them. Germline V lookup: CDR1 KGHSH, CDR2 LQKENI. This chain's CDR3 is CASSPLGHTLETQYF. As DNA, the CDR3 is TGTGCCAGCTCACCACTAGGACACACTCTTGAGACCCAGTACTTC.

This chain uses TRBV28 with TRBJ1-1; possibly TRBD1 for D (6 bases). V lost 6 bases to trimming and J lost 11 bases, with 16 bases between them. The germline CDR1 and CDR2 sequences are MDHEN and SYDVKM. This CDR3 is built from 12 residues. The CDR3 is CASSLYRVQAFF. The CDR3 nucleotides are TGTGCCAGCAGCCTCTACAGGGTACAGGCTTTCTTT.

The chain carries TRBV12-3 or TRBV12-4 and TRBJ1-2; no firm D call. The CDR3 totals 13 residues. Trimming left V 4 bases short and J 2 bases short, with 8 bases between. CDR3 sequence: CASSSAANYGYTF. The DNA for the CDR3 is TGTGCCAGCAGTTCGGCGGCCAACTATGGCTACACCTTC.

The genes are TRBV6-2 or TRBV6-3 and TRBJ2-1; 12 bases agree with TRBD2. The trim removed 6 bases at V and 5 bases at J, leaving 11 bases unmatched. CDR3 size: 17 residues. Looked up from germline, CDR1 is MNHEY and CDR2 is SVGEGT. CDR3 sequence (DNA): TGTGCCAGCAGCGACGCCGGGACTAGCGGGCCTCACAATGAGCAGTTCTTC. Its protein is CASSDAGTSGPHNEQFF.

The chain uses TRBV6-2 or TRBV6-3 and TRBJ2-7; D may be TRBD1 (5 bases). CDR1 and CDR2 (germline): MNHEY, SVGEGT. Trimming pared 2 bases from V and 0 bases from J, leaving 8 bases between. The CDR3 extends over 14 amino acids. As DNA, the CDR3 is TGTGCCAGCAGTTACCAGGGATACTCCTACGAGCAGTACTTC. Translating gives CASSYQGYSYEQYF.

The V and J genes are TRBV25-1 and TRBJ1-1; 9 nucleotides match TRBD1. V gave up 4 bases and J gave up 7 bases; unmatched junction bases: 7. The CDR3 extends over 14 amino acids. Per the germline V gene, CDR1 is MGHDK and CDR2 is SYGVNS. In DNA form, the CDR3 reads TGTGCCAGCAGTGGGGGACAGGGATTCCGTGAAGCTTTCTTT. It codes for CASSGGQGFREAFF.

This chain uses TRBV11-2 with TRBJ2-5, with TRBD2 matching 8 bases. Trimming took 5 bases from V and 4 from J; bases not matched to a gene: 15. This CDR3 comprises 17 residues. Germline V CDR1 and CDR2: SGHAT, FQNNGV. The CDR3 coding sequence is TGTGCCAGCAGCCGAAACAAACAGCGGGGGCCGGGAGAGACCCAGTACTTC. Amino acid sequence: CASSRNKQRGPGETQYF.

This clone was observed a few times. Sequence at one end of the junction differs from germline and may be a read error. The chain couples TRBV7-9 to TRBJ2-3; possible D gene TRBD2, 5 bases. The germline V gene has CDR1 SEHNR and CDR2 FQNEAQ (reference sequence). This CDR3 spans 13 amino acids. The CDR3 reads CASSLALGLFGNF. CDR3 bases: TGTGCCAGCAGCTTAGCTCTGGGCCTGTTCGGGAATTTT.

This chain connects TRBV28 to TRBJ1-2, with D unclear. This CDR3 is 13 amino acids long. Trimming pared 7 bases from V and 3 bases from J, leaving 12 bases between. From germline, CDR1 is MDHEN and CDR2 SYDVKM. The CDR3 region has the DNA TGTGCCAGCACCCCGGGATCCTACTATGGCTACACCTTC. This codes for CASTPGSYYGYTF.

This chain connects TRBV6-5 to TRBJ2-5; 10 bases are a match to TRBD2. The junction had 3 bases not matched to a gene; V was cut back by 5 bases and J by 0 bases. Germline V lookup: CDR1 MNHEY, CDR2 SVGAGI. The CDR3 extends over 15 amino acids. The CDR3 sequence: CASSRGLADQETQYF. DNA for the CDR3: TGTGCCAGCAGTCGCGGACTAGCGGACCAAGAGACCCAGTACTTC.

The chain links TRBV5-6 to TRBJ2-3; 8 bases are shared with TRBD2. V shed 0 bases and J 2 bases; nucleotides not matched to a gene: 5. CDR1 and CDR2 (germline): SGHDT, YYEEEE. The CDR3 consists of 16 residues. The CDR3 sequence is CASSLAAGLDTDTQYF. The CDR3 DNA follows: TGTGCCAGCAGCTTGGCCGCGGGACTAGACACAGATACGCAGTATTTT.

The chain uses TRBV6-1 and TRBJ1-2; 8 bases map to TRBD1. Germline CDR1 is MNHNS and CDR2 is SASEGT. Unmatched junction bases numbered 13, after V lost 4 bases and J lost 6 bases. The CDR3 is 16 residues long. The CDR3: CASSVRSGGRYDGYTF. The CDR3 bases are TGTGCCAGCAGTGTAAGGTCAGGGGGCCGGTATGATGGCTACACCTTC.

The chain employs TRBV19 and TRBJ2-4; TRBD1 matches 9 bases. The V gene's germline CDR1 is LNHDA and CDR2 SQIVND (reference sequence). V lost 3 bases and J lost 9; bases outside the gene matches: 6. This CDR3 spans 14 amino acids. The CDR3 loop reads CASSIGDRAAIQYF. CDR3 DNA: TGTGCCAGTAGTATTGGGGACAGGGCTGCCATTCAGTACTTC.

This chain uses TRBV4-2 with TRBJ1-1; D is perhaps TRBD1 (5 bases). From germline, CDR1 is LGHNA and CDR2 YNFKEQ. The CDR3 contains 17 residues. V lost 5 bases, J lost 1 base, and 20 bases lay in between. The CDR3 nucleotides read TGTGCCAGCAGCAATCAGGGAAGATCTCCACAGAACACTGAAGCTTTCTTT. Its translation is CASSNQGRSPQNTEAFF.

This chain joins TRBV29-1 and TRBJ2-4; a weak D match, TRBD1 (6 bases). CDR1 and CDR2 (germline): SQVTM, ANQGSEA. Trimming stripped 0 bases from V and 2 bases from J, with 11 bases between. The CDR3 contains 15 residues. CDR3 in DNA: TGCAGCGTTGAAGATCAGGGGCACACCAAAAACATTCAGTACTTC. Residues: CSVEDQGHTKNIQYF.

This chain connects TRBV10-3 to TRBJ2-1, with 9 bases fitting TRBD2. J was trimmed by 5 bases and V by 5 bases; bases with no gene match: 10. The CDR3 extends over 16 amino acids. The germline V gene has CDR1 ENHRY and CDR2 SYGVKD. CDR3 loop: CAISSKGGGENNEQFF. The CDR3 bases are TGTGCCATCAGTAGCAAGGGCGGGGGGGAAAACAATGAGCAGTTCTTC.

This clone was seen a few times. This chain links TRBV7-2 with TRBJ1-6; 11 bases are a match to TRBD1. The CDR3 loop spans 14 amino acids. The ends lost 3 bases at V and 8 bases at J; junction bases unmatched: 0. CDR1 and CDR2 (germline): SGHTA, FQGNSA. DNA for the CDR3: TGTGCCAGCAGCTTGGGACAGGGGGATTCACCCCTCCACTTT. Encoded protein: CASSLGQGDSPLHF.

This clone was detected once. The V and J genes are TRBV5-1 and TRBJ2-1, with 7 bases fitting TRBD1. Germline V gene lookup returns CDR1 SGHRS and CDR2 YFSETQ. V shed 2 bases, J shed 4 bases, and the junction held 6 bases outside the gene matches. The CDR3 runs to 15 residues. The CDR3 region has the DNA TGCGCCAGCAGCTTTAGGGGGCAATCGTACAATGAGCAGTTCTTC. Encoded protein: CASSFRGQSYNEQFF.

This chain links TRBV27 with TRBJ1-1; the match to TRBD1 covers 7 bases. With 7 bases clipped from V and 3 bases from J, the junction kept 8 bases outside the gene matches. This CDR3 is 14 amino acids long. Germline V CDR1 and CDR2: MNHEY, SMNVEV (reference sequence). The CDR3 sequence is CASKIPGQYTEAFF. In nucleotides, the CDR3 is TGTGCCAGCAAAATTCCGGGACAGTACACTGAAGCTTTCTTT.

The chain carries TRBV7-3 and TRBJ2-1, with 7 nucleotides matching TRBD2. CDR1 SGHTA and CDR2 FQGTGA come from the germline V gene. The CDR3 covers 17 residues. The V and J ends lost 6 bases and 2 bases, in that order; junction bases with no gene match: 13. The CDR3 is CASSSSRASGTYNEQFF. The CDR3, as DNA: TGTGCCAGCAGTTCGAGCCGGGCTAGCGGAACCTACAATGAGCAGTTCTTC.

The chain employs TRBV14 and TRBJ2-3; 10 nucleotides align to TRBD1. The CDR3 has 15 residues. Germline values: CDR1 SGHDN, CDR2 FVKESK. The V gene end was trimmed by 3 bases and the J gene end by 8 bases; junction bases not matched to a gene: 8. The CDR3 here is CASSQGTGAKGTQYF. The DNA for the CDR3 is TGTGCCAGCAGCCAGGGGACAGGGGCTAAGGGTACGCAGTATTTT.

This clone was found once. V and J are TRBV7-2 and TRBJ2-7; D is possibly TRBD1 (5 bases). The CDR3 length is 13 residues. The V gene lost 2 bases and the J gene lost 6 bases, with 11 bases spanning the gap. Germline values: CDR1 SGHTA, CDR2 FQGNSA. CDR3 DNA sequence: TGTGCCAGCAGCTTATCCAGGGCAGGCGAGCAGTACTTC. Translating gives CASSLSRAGEQYF.

The V call is TRBV30, the J call TRBJ2-5; TRBD1 might be the D (6 bases). V was cut by 4 bases and J by 5 bases, with 14 bases left in between. Germline assignment: CDR1 GTSNPN and CDR2 SVGIG (reference sequence). CDR3 size: 13 residues. The CDR3 nucleotides read TGTGCCTGGACCAGGGGACGACGGGAGACCCAGTACTTC. Translating it yields CAWTRGRRETQYF.

The chain has TRBV5-4 and TRBJ2-3; weak D call: TRBD2 (5 bases). The germline V gene has CDR1 SGHNT and CDR2 YYREEE (reference sequence). The V end was cut by 4 bases, the J end by 3 bases, with 18 bases between. The CDR3 loop spans 16 amino acids. CDR3 sequence (DNA): TGTGCCAGCAGCCCTATCTCTGGCGGGCGAACAGATACGCAGTATTTT. Amino acid sequence: CASSPISGGRTDTQYF.

The rearrangement links TRBV6-5 to TRBJ2-1; D not certain. Trimming removed 5 bases from V and 5 bases from J, with 10 bases in between. Germline V gives CDR1 MNHEY, CDR2 SVGAGI. CDR3 length: 13 residues. This CDR3 reads CASSLLGNNEQFF. The CDR3 DNA reads TGTGCCAGCAGTCTGCTAGGCAACAATGAGCAGTTCTTC.